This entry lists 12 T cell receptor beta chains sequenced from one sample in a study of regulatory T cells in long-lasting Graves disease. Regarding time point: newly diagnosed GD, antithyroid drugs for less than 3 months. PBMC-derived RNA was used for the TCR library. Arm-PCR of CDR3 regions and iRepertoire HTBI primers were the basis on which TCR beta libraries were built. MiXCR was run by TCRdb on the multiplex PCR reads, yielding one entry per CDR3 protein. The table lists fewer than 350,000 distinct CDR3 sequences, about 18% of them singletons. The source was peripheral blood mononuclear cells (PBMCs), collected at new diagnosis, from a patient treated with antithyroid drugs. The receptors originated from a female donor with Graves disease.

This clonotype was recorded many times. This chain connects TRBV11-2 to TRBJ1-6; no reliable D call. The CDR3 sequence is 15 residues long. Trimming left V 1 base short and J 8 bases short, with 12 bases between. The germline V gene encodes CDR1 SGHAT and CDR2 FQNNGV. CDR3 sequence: CASSLGAEKHSPLHF. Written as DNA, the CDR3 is TGTGCCAGCAGCTTAGGGGCAGAAAAGCATTCACCCCTCCACTTT.

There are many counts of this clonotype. DNA of the CDR3: TGTGCCAGCAGCGACAGGGCCTGGTCGGTCGATGAGCAGTTCTTC. This gives the protein CASSDRAWSVDEQFF. The chain carries TRBV28 and TRBJ2-1; 7 bases align to TRBD1. Germline CDR1 and CDR2: MDHEN and SYDVKM. The CDR3 spans 15 residues. The trim removed 6 bases at V and 8 bases at J, leaving 13 bases unmatched.

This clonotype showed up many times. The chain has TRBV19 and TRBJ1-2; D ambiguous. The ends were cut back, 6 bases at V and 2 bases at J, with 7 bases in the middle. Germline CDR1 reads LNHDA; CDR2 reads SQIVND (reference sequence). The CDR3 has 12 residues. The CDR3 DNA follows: TGTGCCAGTAGCGTACAGAACTATGGCTACACCTTC. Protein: CASSVQNYGYTF.

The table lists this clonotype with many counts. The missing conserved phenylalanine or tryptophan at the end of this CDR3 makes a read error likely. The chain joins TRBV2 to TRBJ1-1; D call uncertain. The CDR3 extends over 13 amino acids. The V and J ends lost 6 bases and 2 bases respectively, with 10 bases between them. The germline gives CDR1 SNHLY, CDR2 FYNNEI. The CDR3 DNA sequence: TGTGCCAGCAGCACCGGGGATAACACTGAAGCTTTCTCT. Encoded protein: CASSTGDNTEAFS.

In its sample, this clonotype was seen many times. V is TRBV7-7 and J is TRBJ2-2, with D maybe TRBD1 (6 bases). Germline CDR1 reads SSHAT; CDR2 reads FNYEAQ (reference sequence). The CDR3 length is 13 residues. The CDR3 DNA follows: TGTGCTACCTTAGGGGGAGCTGGCGGGGAGCTGTTTTTT. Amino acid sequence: CATLGGAGGELFF.

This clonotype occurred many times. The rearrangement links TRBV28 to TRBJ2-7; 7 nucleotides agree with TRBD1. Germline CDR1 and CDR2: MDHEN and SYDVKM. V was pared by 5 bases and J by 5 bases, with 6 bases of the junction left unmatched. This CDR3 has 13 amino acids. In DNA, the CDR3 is TGTGCCAGCAGTCCCGACAGGGCGAACGAGCAGTACTTC. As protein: CASSPDRANEQYF.

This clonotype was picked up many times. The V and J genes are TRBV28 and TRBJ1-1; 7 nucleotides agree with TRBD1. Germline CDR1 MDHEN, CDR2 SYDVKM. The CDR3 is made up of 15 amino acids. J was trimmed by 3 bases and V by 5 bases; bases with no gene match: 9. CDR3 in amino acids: CASSGTDKKDTEAFF. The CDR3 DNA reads TGTGCCAGCAGTGGGACAGACAAGAAGGACACTGAAGCTTTCTTT.

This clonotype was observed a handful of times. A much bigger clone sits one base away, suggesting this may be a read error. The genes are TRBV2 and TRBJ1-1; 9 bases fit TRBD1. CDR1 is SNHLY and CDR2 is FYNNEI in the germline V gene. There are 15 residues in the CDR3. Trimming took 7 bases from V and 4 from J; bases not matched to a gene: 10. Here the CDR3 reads CASTRTGAGSTEAFF. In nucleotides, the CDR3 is TGTGCCAGCACCAGGACAGGGGCGGGAAGCACTGAAGCTTTCTTT.

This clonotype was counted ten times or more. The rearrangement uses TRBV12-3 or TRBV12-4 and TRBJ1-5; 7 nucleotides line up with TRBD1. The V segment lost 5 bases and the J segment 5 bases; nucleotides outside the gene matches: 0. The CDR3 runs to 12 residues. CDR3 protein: CASSRGHQPQHF. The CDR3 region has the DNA TGTGCCAGCAGTAGGGGGCATCAGCCCCAGCATTTT.

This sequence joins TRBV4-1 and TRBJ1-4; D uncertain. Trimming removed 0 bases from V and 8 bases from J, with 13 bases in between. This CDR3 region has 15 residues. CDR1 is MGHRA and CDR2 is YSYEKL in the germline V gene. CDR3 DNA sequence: TGCGCCAGCAGCCAAGACAGGCAGAGAACCGAAAAACTGTTTTTT. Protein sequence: CASSQDRQRTEKLFF.

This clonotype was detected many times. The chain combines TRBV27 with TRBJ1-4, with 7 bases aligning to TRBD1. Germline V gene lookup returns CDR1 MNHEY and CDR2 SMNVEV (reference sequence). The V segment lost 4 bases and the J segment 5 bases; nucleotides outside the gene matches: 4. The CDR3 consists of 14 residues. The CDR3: CASSSDRANEKLFF. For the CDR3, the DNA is TGTGCCAGCAGTTCAGACAGGGCGAATGAAAAACTGTTTTTT. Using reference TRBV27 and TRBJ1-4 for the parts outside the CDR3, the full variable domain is EAQVTQNPRYLITVTGKKLTVTCSQNMNHEYMSWYRQDPGLGLRQIYYSMNVEVTDKGDVPEGYKVSRKEKRNFPLILESPSPNQTSLYFCASSSDRANEKLFFGSGTQLSVL.

The CDR3 nucleotides read TGTGCCAGCAGCTTAGCGCTTATGGTCAAGGGGGGAAACACTGAAGCTTTCTTT. Its translation: CASSLALMVKGGNTEAFF. V is TRBV7-9 and J is TRBJ1-1; D perhaps matches TRBD1 (6 bases). V was cut by 0 bases and J by 2 bases, with 19 bases left in between. Germline V gives CDR1 SEHNR, CDR2 FQNEAQ (reference sequence). The CDR3 runs 18 residues.